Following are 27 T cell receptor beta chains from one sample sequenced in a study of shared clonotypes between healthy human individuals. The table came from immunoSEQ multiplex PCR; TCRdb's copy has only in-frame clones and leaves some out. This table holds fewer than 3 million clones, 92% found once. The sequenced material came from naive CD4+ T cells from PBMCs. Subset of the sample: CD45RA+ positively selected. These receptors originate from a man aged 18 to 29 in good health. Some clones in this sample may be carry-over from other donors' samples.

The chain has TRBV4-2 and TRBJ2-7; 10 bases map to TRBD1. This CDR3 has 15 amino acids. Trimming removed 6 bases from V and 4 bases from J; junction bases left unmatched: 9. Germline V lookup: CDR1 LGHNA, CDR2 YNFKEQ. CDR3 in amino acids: CASRRQGAGWYEQYF. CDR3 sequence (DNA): TGTGCCAGCAGACGACAGGGGGCAGGGTGGTACGAGCAGTACTTC.

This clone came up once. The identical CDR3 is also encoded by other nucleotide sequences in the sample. The CDR3 region has the DNA TGCAGTGCTAGGGGGAACTACGAGCAGTACTTC. Its translation is CSARGNYEQYF. The V gene is TRBV20-1, the J gene TRBJ2-7; D not resolved. Germline V gives CDR1 DFQATT, CDR2 SNEGSKA (reference sequence). This CDR3 has 11 residues. Trimming shortened V by 3 bases and J by 3 bases, and 6 bases separated the two germline ends.

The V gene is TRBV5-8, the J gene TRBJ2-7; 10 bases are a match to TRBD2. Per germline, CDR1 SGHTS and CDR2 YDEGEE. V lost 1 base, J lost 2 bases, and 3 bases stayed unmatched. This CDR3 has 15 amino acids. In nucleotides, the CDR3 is TGTGCCAGCAGCTTGCTAGCGGGAGCCACCTACGAGCAGTACTTC. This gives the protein CASSLLAGATYEQYF.

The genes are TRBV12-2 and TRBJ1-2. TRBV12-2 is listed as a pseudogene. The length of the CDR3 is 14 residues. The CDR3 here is CASSRCTANYGYTF. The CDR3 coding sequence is TGTGCAAGTAGTAGGTGTACGGCTAACTATGGCTACACCTTC.

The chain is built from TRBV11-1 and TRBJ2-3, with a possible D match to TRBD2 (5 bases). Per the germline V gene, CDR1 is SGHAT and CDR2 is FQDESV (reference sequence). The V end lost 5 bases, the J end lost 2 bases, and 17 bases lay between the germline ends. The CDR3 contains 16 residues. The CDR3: CASSSDGDYLTDTQYF. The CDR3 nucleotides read TGTGCCAGCAGCAGTGACGGCGACTACCTCACAGATACGCAGTATTTT.

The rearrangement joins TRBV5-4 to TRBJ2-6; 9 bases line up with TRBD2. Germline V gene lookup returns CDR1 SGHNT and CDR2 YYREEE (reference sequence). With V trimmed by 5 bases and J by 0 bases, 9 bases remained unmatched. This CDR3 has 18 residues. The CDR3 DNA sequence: TGTGCCAGCAGTCACTTGGCGGGAGGGCTCTCTGGGGCCAACGTCCTGACTTTC. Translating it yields CASSHLAGGLSGANVLTF.

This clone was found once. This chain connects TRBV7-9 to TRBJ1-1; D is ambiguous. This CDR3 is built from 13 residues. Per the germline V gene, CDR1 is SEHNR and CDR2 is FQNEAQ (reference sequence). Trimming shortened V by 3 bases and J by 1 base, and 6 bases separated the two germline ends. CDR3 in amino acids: CASSFEANTEAFF. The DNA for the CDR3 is TGTGCCAGCAGCTTTGAGGCGAACACTGAAGCTTTCTTT.

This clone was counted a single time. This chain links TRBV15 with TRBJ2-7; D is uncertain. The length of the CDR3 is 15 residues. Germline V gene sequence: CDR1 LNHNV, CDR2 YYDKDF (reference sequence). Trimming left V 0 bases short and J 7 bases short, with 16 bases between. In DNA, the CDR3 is TGTGCCACCAGCAGAGATAAGGTTCCATACGGAGAGCAGTACTTC. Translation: CATSRDKVPYGEQYF.

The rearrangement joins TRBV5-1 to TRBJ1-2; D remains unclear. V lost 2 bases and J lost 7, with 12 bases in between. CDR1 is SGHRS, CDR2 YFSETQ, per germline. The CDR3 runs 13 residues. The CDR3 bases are TGCGCCAGCAGCTTAGCCGGACTAAGTGGCTACACCTTC. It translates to CASSLAGLSGYTF.

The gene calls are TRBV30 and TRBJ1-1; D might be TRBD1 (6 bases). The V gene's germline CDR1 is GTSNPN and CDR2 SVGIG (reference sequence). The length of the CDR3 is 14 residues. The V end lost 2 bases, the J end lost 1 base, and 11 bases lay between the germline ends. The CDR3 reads CAWSFDRTNTEAFF. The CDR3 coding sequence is TGTGCCTGGAGTTTTGACAGGACGAACACTGAAGCTTTCTTT.

The CDR3: CASSTTRQGHYGYTF. The CDR3 DNA is TGTGCCAGTAGTACCACTCGACAGGGCCACTATGGCTACACCTTC. The gene calls are TRBV19 and TRBJ1-2; 7 positions match TRBD1. J was trimmed by 3 bases and V by 4 bases; bases with no gene match: 8. The CDR3 runs to 15 residues. Germline-derived CDR1 and CDR2 are LNHDA and SQIVND (reference sequence).

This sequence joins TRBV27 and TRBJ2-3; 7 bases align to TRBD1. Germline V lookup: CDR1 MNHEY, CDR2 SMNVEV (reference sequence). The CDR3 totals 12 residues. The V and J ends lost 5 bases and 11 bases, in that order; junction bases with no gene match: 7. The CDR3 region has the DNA TGTGCCAGCAGTCAGACAGGGCTGGGGCAGTATTTT. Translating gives CASSQTGLGQYF.

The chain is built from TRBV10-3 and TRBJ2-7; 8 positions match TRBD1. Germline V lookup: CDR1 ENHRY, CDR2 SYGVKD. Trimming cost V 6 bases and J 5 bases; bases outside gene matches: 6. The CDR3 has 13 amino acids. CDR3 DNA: TGTGCCATCAGCACAGGGGGTAGGGACGAGCAGTACTTC. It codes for CAISTGGRDEQYF.

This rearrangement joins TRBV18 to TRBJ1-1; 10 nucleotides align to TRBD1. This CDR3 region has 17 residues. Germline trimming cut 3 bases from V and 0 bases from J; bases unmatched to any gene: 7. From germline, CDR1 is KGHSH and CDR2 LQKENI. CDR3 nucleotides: TGTGCCAGCTCACCTCGACAGGGGGCGGATGTGAACACTGAAGCTTTCTTT. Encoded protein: CASSPRQGADVNTEAFF.

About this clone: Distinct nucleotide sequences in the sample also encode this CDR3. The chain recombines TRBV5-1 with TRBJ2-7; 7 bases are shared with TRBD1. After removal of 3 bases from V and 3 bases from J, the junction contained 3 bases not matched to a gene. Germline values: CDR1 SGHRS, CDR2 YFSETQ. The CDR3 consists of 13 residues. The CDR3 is CASSSDRNYEQYF. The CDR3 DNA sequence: TGCGCCAGCAGCTCGGACAGGAACTACGAGCAGTACTTC.

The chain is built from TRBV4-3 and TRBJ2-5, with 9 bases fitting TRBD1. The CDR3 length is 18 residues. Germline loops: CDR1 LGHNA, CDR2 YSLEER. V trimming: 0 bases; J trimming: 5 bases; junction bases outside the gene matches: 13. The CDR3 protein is CASSQDLGQGGRVETQYF. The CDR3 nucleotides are TGCGCCAGCAGCCAAGATCTGGGACAGGGTGGACGGGTGGAGACCCAGTACTTC.

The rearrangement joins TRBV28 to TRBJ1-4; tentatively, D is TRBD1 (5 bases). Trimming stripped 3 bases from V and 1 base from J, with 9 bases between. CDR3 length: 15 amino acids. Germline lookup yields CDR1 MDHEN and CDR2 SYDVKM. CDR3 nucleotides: TGTGCCAGCAGTTTGGGGGGGGGAACTAATGAAAAACTGTTTTTT. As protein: CASSLGGGTNEKLFF.

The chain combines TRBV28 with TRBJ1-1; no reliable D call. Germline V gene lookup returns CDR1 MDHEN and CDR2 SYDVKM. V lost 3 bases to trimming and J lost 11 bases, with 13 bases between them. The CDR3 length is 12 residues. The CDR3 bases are TGTGCCAGCAGTTTGCTCAGGTTGGAGGCTTTCTTT. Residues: CASSLLRLEAFF.

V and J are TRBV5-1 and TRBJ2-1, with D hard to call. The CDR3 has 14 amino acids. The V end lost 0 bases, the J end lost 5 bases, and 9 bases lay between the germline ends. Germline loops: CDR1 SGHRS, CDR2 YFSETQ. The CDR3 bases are TGCGCCAGCAGCTTGGGTCCCTTCAACAATGAGCAGTTCTTC. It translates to CASSLGPFNNEQFF.

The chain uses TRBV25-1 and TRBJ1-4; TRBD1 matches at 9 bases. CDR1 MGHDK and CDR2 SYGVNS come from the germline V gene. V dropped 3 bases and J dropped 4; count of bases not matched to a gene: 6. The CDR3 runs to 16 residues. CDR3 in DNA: TGTGCCAGCAGTGAGGTGGGACAGGGCATTAATGAAAAACTGTTTTTT. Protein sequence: CASSEVGQGINEKLFF. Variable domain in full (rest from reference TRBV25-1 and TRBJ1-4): EADIYQTPRYLVIGTGKKITLECSQTMGHDKMYWYQQDPGMELHLIHYSYGVNSTEKGDLSSESTVSRIRTEHFPLTLESARPSHTSQYLCASSEVGQGINEKLFFGSGTQLSVL.

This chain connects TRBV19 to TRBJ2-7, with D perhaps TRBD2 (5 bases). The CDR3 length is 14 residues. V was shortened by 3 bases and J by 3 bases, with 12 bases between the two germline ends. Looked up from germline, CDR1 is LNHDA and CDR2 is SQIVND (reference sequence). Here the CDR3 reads CASSIERSGYEQYF. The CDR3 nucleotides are TGTGCCAGTAGTATCGAAAGGAGCGGCTACGAGCAGTACTTC. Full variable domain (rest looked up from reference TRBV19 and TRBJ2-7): DGGITQSPKYLFRKEGQNVTLSCEQNLNHDAMYWYRQDPGQGLRLIYYSQIVNDFQKGDIAEGYSVSREKKESFPLTVTSAQKNPTAFYLCASSIERSGYEQYFGPGTRLTVT.

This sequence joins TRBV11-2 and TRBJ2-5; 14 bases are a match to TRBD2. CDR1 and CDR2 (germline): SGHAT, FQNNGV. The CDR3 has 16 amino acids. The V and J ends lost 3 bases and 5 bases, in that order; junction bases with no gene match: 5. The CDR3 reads CASSFRLAGGDETQYF. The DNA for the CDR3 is TGTGCCAGCAGCTTTCGACTAGCGGGAGGGGATGAGACCCAGTACTTC.

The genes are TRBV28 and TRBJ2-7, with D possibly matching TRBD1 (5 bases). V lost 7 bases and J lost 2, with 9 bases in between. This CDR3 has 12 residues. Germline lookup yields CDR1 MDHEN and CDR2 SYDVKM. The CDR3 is CASTQGPYEQYF. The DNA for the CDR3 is TGTGCCAGCACGCAGGGCCCCTACGAGCAGTACTTC.

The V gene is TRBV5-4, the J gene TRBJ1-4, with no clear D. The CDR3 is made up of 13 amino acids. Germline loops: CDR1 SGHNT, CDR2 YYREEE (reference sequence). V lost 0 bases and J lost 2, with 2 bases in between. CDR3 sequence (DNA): TGTGCCAGCAGCTTGGAGACTAATGAAAAACTGTTTTTT. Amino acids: CASSLETNEKLFF.

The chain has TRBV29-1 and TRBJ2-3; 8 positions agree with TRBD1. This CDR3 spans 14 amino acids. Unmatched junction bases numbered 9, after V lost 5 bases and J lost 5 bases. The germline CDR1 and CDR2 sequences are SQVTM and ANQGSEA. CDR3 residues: CSVPLDRVGDTQYF. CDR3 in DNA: TGCAGCGTTCCATTGGACAGGGTGGGAGATACGCAGTATTTT.

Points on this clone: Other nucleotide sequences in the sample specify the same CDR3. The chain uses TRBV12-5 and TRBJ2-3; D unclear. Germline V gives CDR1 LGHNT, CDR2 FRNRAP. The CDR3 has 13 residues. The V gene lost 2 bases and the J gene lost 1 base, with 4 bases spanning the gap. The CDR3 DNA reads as TGTGCTAGTGGTTTGTCCGGCACAGATACGCAGTATTTT. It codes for CASGLSGTDTQYF. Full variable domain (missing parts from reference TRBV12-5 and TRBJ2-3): DARVTQTPRHKVTEMGQEVTMRCQPILGHNTVFWYRQTMMQGLELLAYFRNRAPLDDSGMPKDRFSAEMPDATLATLKIQPSEPRDSAVYFCASGLSGTDTQYFGPGTRLTVL.

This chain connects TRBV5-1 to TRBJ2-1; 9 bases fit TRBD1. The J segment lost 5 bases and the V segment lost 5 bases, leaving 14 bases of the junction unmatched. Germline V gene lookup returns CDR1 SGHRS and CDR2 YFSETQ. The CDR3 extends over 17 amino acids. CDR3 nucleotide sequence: TGCGCCAGCAGTTTACTCCCAGGGGGACAGGGTGACAATGAGCAGTTCTTC. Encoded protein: CASSLLPGGQGDNEQFF.